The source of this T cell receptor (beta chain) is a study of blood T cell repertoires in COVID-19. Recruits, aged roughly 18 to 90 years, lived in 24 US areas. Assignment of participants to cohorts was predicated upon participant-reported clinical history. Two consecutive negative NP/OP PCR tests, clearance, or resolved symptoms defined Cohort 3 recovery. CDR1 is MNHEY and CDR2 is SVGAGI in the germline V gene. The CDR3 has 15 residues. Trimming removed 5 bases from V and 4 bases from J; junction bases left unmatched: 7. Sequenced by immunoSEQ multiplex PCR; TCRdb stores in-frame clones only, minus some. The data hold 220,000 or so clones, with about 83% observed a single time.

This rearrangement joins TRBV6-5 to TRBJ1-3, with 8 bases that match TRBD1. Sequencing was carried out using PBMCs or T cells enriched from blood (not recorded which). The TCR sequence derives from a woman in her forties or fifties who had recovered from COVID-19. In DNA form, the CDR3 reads TGTGCCAGCAGTCCCGGGACAGGTCCAGGAAACACCATATATTTT. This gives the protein CASSPGTGPGNTIYF.